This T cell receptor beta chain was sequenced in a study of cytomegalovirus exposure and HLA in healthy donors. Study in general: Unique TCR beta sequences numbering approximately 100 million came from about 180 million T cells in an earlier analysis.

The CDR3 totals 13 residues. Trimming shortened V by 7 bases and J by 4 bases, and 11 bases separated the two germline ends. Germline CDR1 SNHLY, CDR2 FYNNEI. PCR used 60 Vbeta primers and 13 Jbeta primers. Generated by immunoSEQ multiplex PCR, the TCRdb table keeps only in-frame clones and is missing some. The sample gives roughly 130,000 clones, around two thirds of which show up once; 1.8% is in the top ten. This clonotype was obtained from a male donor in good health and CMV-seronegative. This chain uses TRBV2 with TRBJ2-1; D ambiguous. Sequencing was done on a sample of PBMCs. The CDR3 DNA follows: TGTGCCAGCACTATGCCCCGGTACAATGAGCAGTTCTTC. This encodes CASTMPRYNEQFF.